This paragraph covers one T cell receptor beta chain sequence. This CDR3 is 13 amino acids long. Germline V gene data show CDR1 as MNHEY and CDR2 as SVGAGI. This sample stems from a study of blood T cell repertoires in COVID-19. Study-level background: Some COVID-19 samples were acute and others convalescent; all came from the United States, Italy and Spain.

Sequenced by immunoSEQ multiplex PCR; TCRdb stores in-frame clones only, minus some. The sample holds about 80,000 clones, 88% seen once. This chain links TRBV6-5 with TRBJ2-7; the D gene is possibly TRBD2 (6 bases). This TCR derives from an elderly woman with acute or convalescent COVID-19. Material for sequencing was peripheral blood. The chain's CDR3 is CALAGPNSYEQYF. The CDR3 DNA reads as TGTGCACTGGCGGGGCCAAACTCCTACGAGCAGTACTTC.